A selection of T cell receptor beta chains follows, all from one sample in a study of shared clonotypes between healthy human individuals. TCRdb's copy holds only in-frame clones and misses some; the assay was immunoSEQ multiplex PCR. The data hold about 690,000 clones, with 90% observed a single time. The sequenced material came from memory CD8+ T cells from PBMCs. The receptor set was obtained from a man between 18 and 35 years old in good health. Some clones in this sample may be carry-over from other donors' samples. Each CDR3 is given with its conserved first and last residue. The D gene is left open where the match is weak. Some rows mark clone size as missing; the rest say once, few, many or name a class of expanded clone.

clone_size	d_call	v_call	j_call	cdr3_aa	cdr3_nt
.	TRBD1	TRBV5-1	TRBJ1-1	CASSSQGAYEAFF	TGCGCCAGCAGCTCTCAGGGGGCTTACGAAGCTTTCTTT
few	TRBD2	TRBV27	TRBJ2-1	CASSWAGVFGEQFF	TGTGCCAGCAGTTGGGCGGGAGTGTTTGGTGAGCAGTTCTTC
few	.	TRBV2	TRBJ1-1	CASSFSRALVTEAFF	TGTGCCAGCAGTTTTAGTCGGGCTCTTGTGACTGAAGCTTTCTTT
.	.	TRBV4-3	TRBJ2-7	CASSQIRQGEQYF	TGCGCCAGCAGCCAGATTCGACAAGGCGAGCAGTACTTC
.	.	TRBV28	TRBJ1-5	CASSLWAATQPQHF	TGTGCCAGCAGTTTATGGGCAGCGACTCAGCCCCAGCATTTT
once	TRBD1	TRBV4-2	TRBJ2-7	CASSSGTGSYEQYF	TGTGCCAGCAGCTCCGGGACAGGGTCCTACGAGCAGTACTTC
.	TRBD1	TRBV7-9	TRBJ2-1	CASSLSDREFF	TGTGCCAGCAGCTTATCGGACAGGGAGTTCTTC
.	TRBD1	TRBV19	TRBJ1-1	CASIPTGWTMNTEAFF	TGTGCCAGTATTCCGACAGGGTGGACAATGAACACTGAAGCTTTCTTT
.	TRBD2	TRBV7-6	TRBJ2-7	CASSFTSDGYEQYF	TGTGCCAGCAGTTTTACTAGCGACGGCTACGAGCAGTACTTC
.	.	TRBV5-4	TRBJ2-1	CASSQRAYNEQFF	TGTGCCAGCAGCCAAAGGGCTTACAATGAGCAGTTCTTC
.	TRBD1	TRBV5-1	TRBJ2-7	CASRDGQGLYEQYF	TGCGCCAGCAGGGACGGACAGGGGCTCTACGAGCAGTACTTC
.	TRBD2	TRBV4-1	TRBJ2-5	CASSHPSGPSGRTGGETQYF	TGCGCCAGCAGCCACCCCAGCGGTCCTAGCGGGAGGACCGGAGGAGAGACCCAGTACTTC
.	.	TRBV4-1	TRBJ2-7	CASSQAGTIGNEQYF	TGCGCCAGCAGCCAAGCCGGGACAATCGGAAACGAGCAGTACTTC
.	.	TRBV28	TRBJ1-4	CASSVVKKNEKLFF	TGTGCCAGCAGTGTTGTTAAGAAAAATGAAAAACTGTTTTTT
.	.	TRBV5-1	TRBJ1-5	CASSLEGDRYQPQHF	TGCGCCAGCAGCTTGGAGGGGGACCGGTATCAGCCCCAGCATTTT
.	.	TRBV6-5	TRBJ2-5	CASSYAPERIETQYF	TGTGCCAGCAGTTACGCCCCGGAGCGGATAGAGACCCAGTACTTC
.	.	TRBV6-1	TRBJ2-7	CASSDRVPEQYF	TGTGCCAGCAGTGACAGGGTACCCGAGCAGTACTTC
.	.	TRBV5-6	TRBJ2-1	CASAPALVSGAYNEQFF	TGTGCCAGCGCCCCGGCGCTTGTTAGCGGAGCCTACAATGAGCAGTTCTTC
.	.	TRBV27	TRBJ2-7	CASSLYGGREGAYEQYF	TGTGCCAGCAGTTTATACGGGGGGCGGGAAGGGGCCTACGAGCAGTACTTC
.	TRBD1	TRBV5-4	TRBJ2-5	CASSSTGTETQYF	TGTGCCAGCAGCTCGACAGGGACGGAGACCCAGTACTTC
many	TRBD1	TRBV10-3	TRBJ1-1	CAISESGTVNTEAFF	TGTGCCATCAGTGAGTCGGGGACAGTGAACACTGAAGCTTTCTTT
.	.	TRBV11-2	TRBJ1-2	CASSQENLGYGYTF	TGTGCCAGCAGCCAAGAGAACCTTGGGTATGGCTACACCTTC
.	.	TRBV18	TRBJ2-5	CASSPGPGETQYF	TGTGCCAGCTCACCTGGGCCAGGGGAGACCCAGTACTTC
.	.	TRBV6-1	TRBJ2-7	CASSSGGRQEQYF	TGTGCCAGCAGTTCCGGGGGCCGCCAAGAGCAGTACTTC
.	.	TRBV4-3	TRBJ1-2	CASSQGEVPYGYTF	TGCGCCAGCAGCCAAGGGGAAGTTCCCTATGGCTACACCTTC
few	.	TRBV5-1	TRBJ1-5	CASSLGSDQPQHF	TGCGCCAGCAGCCTGGGGAGTGACCAGCCCCAGCATTTT
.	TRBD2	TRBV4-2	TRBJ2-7	CASSQDGPSGHVYEQYF	TGTGCCAGCAGCCAAGATGGCCCTAGCGGGCATGTGTACGAGCAGTACTTC
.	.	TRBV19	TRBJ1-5	CASKFNRELSNQPQHF	TGTGCCAGCAAATTTAACAGGGAATTGAGCAATCAGCCCCAGCATTTT
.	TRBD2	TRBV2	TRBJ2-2	CASGTSGSSPHTGELFF	TGTGCCAGCGGAACTAGCGGGAGTTCGCCACACACCGGGGAGCTGTTTTTT
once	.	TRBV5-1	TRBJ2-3	CASSPEASLSTDTQYF	TGCGCCAGCAGCCCGGAGGCCTCCCTAAGCACAGATACGCAGTATTTT
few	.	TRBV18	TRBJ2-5	CASSPKQETQYF	TGTGCCAGCTCACCAAAACAAGAGACCCAGTACTTC
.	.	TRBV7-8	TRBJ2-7	CASSPWSLGYEQYF	TGTGCCAGCAGCCCCTGGTCCCTGGGCTACGAGCAGTACTTC
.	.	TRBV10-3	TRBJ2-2	CAITTTGELFF	TGTGCCATCACTACGACCGGGGAGCTGTTTTTT
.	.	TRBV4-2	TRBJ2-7	CASSQDGTGFSYEQYF	TGTGCCAGCAGCCAGGACGGGACTGGCTTCTCCTACGAGCAGTACTTC